These 3 T cell receptor beta chains were all obtained from the same sample, sequenced in a study of T-cell reconstitution after alpha-beta-depleted transplantation in children. The TCRbeta library incorporated unique molecular identifiers. TCRdb fed the PCR reads into MiXCR, producing one record per CDR3 protein. The top ten hold more than 2.5% of the sample, which has about 540,000 distinct CDR3 sequences, about 17% seen once. The specimen comprised PBMCs from the stem cell graft donor, sampled from the stem cell graft. The receptors were sampled from a human donor who donated a stem cell graft to a child with acute lymphoblastic leukemia.

The sample holds a few counts of this clonotype. The CDR3 coding sequence is TGTGCCACCTCCCAAGATTTGGAGACCCTCCTCACAGATACGCAGTATTTT. Its protein is CATSQDLETLLTDTQYF. This chain connects TRBV3-1 to TRBJ2-3, with no clear D. Per the germline V gene, CDR1 is LGHDT and CDR2 is YNNKEL (reference sequence). Trimming took 10 bases from V and 2 from J, leaving 25 bases between them. The CDR3 extends over 17 amino acids.

The chain employs TRBV7-3 and TRBJ2-3; weak D call: TRBD2 (5 bases). V dropped 11 bases and J dropped 1 base, with 7 bases sitting between them. The germline V gene encodes CDR1 SGHTA and CDR2 FQGTGA. CDR3 length equals 11 residues. This chain's CDR3 is CAGSGTDTQYF. CDR3 bases: TGTGCCGGTAGCGGCACAGATACGCAGTATTTT. The full variable domain, in which reference TRBV7-3 and TRBJ2-3 provide the parts outside the CDR3, is GAGVSQTPSNKVTEKGKYVELRCDPISGHTALYWYRQSLGQGPEFLIYFQGTGAADDSGLPNDRFFAVRPEGSVSTLKIQRTERGDSAVYLCAGSGTDTQYFGPGTRLTVL.

This clonotype came up a few times. This chain connects TRBV27 to TRBJ1-5; D uncertain. The germline V and J ends were trimmed by 2 bases and 0 bases, with 8 bases remaining between them. The CDR3 has 15 residues. Per the germline V gene, CDR1 is MNHEY and CDR2 is SMNVEV (reference sequence). The CDR3 here is CASSLEGDSNQPQHF. The CDR3 DNA follows: TGTGCCAGCAGTTTAGAAGGAGATAGCAATCAGCCCCAGCATTTT.